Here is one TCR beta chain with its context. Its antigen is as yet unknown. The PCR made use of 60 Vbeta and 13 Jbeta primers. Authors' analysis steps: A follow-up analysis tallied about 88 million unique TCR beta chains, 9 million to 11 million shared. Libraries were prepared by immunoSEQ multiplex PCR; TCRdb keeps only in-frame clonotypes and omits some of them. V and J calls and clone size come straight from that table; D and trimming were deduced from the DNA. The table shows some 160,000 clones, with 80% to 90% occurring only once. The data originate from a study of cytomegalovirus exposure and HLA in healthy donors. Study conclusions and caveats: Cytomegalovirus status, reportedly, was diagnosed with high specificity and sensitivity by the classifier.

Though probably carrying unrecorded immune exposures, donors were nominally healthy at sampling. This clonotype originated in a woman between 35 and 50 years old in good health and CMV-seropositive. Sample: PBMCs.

CDR3 in amino acids: CASSPGATGELFF. The DNA for the CDR3 is TGTGCCAGCAGCCCAGGGGCCACCGGGGAGCTGTTTTTT. The chain uses TRBV25-1 and TRBJ2-2, with D perhaps TRBD1 (6 bases). CDR1 MGHDK and CDR2 SYGVNS come from the germline V gene. V was clipped by 6 bases and J by 4 bases, with 9 bases between them. The CDR3 contains 13 residues.